This T cell receptor (beta chain) was captured in a study of T cells after yellow fever vaccination. Background on the study: Fractions of low cell number were prepared using SMART-Seq v4 Ultra Low Input.

Germline CDR1 LNHDA, CDR2 SQIVND (reference sequence). Between the trimmed V and J ends, which lost 7 bases and 6 bases, there was a span of 10 bases. This CDR3 region has 12 residues. This clonotype was counted many times. UMIs were added to TCR cDNA along with a universal primer site when it was made by 5'RACE template switching. TCRdb redid the calling of the 5' RACE reads with MiXCR, one entry per CDR3 protein. The table records around 15,000 distinct CDR3 sequences, 4% of them present only once. Sample: PBMCs, either bulk or a sorted T-cell subset (CD4+, CD8+, memory, or dextramer-sorted; not recorded which), taken 15 days after the yellow fever booster vaccination. This receptor was taken from a man aged 30 to 39 who received the YFV17D yellow fever vaccine. This chain uses TRBV19 with TRBJ2-1, with D possibly TRBD2 on 6 matching bases. The CDR3: CASMGLLNEQFF. The CDR3 DNA reads TGTGCCAGTATGGGACTGCTCAATGAGCAGTTCTTC.